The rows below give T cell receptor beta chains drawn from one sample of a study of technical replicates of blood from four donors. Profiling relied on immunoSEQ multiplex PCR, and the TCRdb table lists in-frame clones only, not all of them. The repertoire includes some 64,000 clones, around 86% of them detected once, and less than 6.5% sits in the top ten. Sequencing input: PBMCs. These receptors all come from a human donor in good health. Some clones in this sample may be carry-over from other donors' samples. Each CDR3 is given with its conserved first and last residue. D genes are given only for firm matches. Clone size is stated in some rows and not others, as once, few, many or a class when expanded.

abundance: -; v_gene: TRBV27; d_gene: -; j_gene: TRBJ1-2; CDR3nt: TGTGCCAGCAGTTTATCAGCAGAGGTCTATGGCTACACCTTC; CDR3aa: CASSLSAEVYGYTF
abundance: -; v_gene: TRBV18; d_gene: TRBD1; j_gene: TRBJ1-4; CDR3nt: TGTGCCAGCTCTTCGACAGGGGGTGCAACTAATGAAAAACTGTTTTTT; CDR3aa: CASSSTGGATNEKLFF
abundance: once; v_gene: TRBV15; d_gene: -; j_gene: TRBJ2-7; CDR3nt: TGTGCCACCAGCAGATCCCCCCGGGACTACGAGCAGTACTTC; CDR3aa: CATSRSPRDYEQYF
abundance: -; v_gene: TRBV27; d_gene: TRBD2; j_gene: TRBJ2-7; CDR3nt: TGTGCCAGCAGTTTGAGCGCGGGAGGACCAGGCGTAGGGTCCTACGAGCAGTACTTC; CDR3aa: CASSLSAGGPGVGSYEQYF
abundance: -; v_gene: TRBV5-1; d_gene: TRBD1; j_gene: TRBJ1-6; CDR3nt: TGCGCCAGCAGCTTCCGCAGGGGGGATTCACCCCTCCACTTT; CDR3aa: CASSFRRGDSPLHF
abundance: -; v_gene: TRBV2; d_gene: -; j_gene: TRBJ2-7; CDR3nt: TGTGCCAGCAGTGATCGGCAGAGGAGCTCCTACGAGCAGTACTTC; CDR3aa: CASSDRQRSSYEQYF
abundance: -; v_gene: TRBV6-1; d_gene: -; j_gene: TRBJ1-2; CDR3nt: TGTGCCAGCGGAGGGATCAAAGCTGTTTATGGCTACACCTTC; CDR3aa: CASGGIKAVYGYTF
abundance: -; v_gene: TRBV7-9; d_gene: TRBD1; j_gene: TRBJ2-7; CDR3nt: TGTGCCAGCAGCGGACCGGGACAGGGCTACGAGCAGTACTTC; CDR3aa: CASSGPGQGYEQYF
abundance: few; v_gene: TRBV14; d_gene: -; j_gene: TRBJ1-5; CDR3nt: TGTGCCAGCAGCCAAGGGGGCAACCATCAGCCCCAGCATTTT; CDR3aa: CASSQGGNHQPQHF
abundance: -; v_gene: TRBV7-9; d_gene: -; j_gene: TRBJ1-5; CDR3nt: TGTGCCAGCAGCCCAAGCGGGTTGAGCAATCAGCCCCAGCATTTT; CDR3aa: CASSPSGLSNQPQHF
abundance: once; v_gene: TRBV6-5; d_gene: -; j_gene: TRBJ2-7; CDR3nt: TGTGCCAGCAGTTACGTGGCTGTCCCCTACGAGCAGTACTTC; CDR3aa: CASSYVAVPYEQYF
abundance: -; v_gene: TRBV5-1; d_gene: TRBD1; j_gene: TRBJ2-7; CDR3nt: TGCGCCAGCAGCCCCGGGACAGAAGGGAGTGAGCAGTACTTC; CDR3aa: CASSPGTEGSEQYF
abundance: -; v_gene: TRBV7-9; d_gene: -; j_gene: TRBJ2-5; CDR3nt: TGTGCCAGCAGCCCGAGAAGTGGGGGCTGGGAGACCCAGTACTTC; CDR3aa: CASSPRSGGWETQYF
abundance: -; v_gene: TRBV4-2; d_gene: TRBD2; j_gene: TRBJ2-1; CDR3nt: TGTGCCAGCAGCGTTAGCGGGAGGGCAAGGGAGCAGTTCTTC; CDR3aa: CASSVSGRAREQFF
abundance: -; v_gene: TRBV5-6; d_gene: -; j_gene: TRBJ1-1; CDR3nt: TGTGCCAGCAGGGACTCCGGGACTATCTACACTGAAGCTTTCTTT; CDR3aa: CASRDSGTIYTEAFF
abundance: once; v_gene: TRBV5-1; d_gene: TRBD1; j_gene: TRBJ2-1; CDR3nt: TGCGCCAGCAGCAGGACAGGGGGCATCGATGAGCAGTTCTTC; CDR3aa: CASSRTGGIDEQFF
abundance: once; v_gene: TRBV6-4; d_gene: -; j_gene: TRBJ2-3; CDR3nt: TGTGCCAGCAGTGACTCGGCCAGCACAGATACGCAGTATTTT; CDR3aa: CASSDSASTDTQYF
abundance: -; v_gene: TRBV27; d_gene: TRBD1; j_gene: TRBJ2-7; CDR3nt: TGTGCCAGCAGTTTGTTTACCGGGACAGGCATCTACGAGCAGTACTTC; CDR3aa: CASSLFTGTGIYEQYF
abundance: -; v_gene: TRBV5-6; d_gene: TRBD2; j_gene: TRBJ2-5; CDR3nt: TGTGCCAGCAGCTTGTTGTCTTCTGGACTAGTAAAAGAGACCCAGTACTTC; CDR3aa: CASSLLSSGLVKETQYF
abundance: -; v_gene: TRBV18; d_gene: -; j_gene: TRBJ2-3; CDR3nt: TGTGCCAGCTCACCCCTCCAGGGGACAGATACGCAGTATTTT; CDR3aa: CASSPLQGTDTQYF
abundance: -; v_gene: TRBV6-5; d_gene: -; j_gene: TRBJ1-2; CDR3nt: TGTGCCAGCAGTTACTTGCCGGGGACATATGGCTACACCTTC; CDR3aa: CASSYLPGTYGYTF
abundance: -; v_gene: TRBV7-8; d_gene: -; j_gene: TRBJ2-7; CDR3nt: TGTGCCAGCAGCATCGGGGGATATGCGCAGTACTTC; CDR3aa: CASSIGGYAQYF
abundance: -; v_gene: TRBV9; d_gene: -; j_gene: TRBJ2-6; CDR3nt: TGTGCCAGCAGCGTAGGGGGACAACGCTCTGGGGCCAACGTCCTGACTTTC; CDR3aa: CASSVGGQRSGANVLTF
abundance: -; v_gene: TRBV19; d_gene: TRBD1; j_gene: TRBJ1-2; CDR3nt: TGTGCCATTTCGGACAGGGCCTATGGCTACACCTTC; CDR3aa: CAISDRAYGYTF
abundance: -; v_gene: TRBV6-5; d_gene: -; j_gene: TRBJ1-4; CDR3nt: TGTGCCAGCAGTTATGGGGACACCTGGGCTAATGAAAAACTGTTTTTT; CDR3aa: CASSYGDTWANEKLFF
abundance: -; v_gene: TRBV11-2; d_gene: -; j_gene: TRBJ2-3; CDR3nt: TGTGCCAGCAGCTCCCATAGGGGGCCCCGGGGGGGTACGCAGTATTTT; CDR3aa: CASSSHRGPRGGTQYF
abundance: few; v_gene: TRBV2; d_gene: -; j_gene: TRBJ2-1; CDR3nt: TGTGCCAGCAGACACAGGGTCTCCTACAATGAGCAGTTCTTC; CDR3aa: CASRHRVSYNEQFF
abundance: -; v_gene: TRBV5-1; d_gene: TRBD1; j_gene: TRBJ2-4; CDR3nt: TGCGCCAGCAGCAGGGGACAGATAAACATTCAGTACTTC; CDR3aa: CASSRGQINIQYF
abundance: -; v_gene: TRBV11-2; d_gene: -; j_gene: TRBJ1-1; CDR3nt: TGTGCCAGCAGCTTAAACGCGGGGTACACTGAAGCTTTCTTT; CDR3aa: CASSLNAGYTEAFF
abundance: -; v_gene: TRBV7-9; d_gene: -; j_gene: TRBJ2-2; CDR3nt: TGTGCCAGCAGCTCCGCGAGGGCCGGGGAGCTGTTTTTT; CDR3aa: CASSSARAGELFF
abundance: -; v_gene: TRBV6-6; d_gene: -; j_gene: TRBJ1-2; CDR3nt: TGTGCCAGCAGTTACGCGGGGGACTATGGCTACACCTTC; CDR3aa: CASSYAGDYGYTF
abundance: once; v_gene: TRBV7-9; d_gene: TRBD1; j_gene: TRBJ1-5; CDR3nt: TGTGCCAGCAGCACTACAGGGGGCTGGCAGCCCCAGCATTTT; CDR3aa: CASSTTGGWQPQHF
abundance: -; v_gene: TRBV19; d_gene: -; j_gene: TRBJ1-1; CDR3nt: TGTGCCAGTAGTAACACAGGGACGGGAGGCACTGAAGCTTTCTTT; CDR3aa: CASSNTGTGGTEAFF
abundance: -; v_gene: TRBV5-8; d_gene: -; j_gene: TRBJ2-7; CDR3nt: TGTGCCAGCAGCCGGGGAGTAGCGTTGTACGAGCAGTACTTC; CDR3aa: CASSRGVALYEQYF
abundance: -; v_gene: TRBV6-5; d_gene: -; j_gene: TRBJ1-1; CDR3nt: TGTGCCAGCAACCGAGACACTGAAGCTTTCTTT; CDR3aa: CASNRDTEAFF
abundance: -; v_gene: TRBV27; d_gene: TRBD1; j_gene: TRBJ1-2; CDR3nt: TGTGCCAGCAGTTTAGACGGGACAGGGGGCAACTATGGCTACACCTTC; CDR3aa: CASSLDGTGGNYGYTF
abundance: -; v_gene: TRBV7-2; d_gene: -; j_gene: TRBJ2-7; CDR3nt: TGTGCCAGCAGCTCCCGTGCGGACTACGAGCAGTACTTC; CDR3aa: CASSSRADYEQYF
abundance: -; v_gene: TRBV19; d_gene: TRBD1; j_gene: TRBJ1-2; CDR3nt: TGTGCCAGTAGTCCCTGGACAGGGGAAGGGTCCTATGGCTACACCTTC; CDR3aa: CASSPWTGEGSYGYTF
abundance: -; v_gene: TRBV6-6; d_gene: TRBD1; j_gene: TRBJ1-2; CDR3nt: TGTGCCAGCAGTTCTCAACAGGGGGTCCATGGCTACACCTTC; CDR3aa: CASSSQQGVHGYTF
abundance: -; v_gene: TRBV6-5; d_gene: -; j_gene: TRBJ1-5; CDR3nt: TGTGCCAGCAGCCCTGAAGGGGCAGTAAATCAGCCCCAGCATTTT; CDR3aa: CASSPEGAVNQPQHF
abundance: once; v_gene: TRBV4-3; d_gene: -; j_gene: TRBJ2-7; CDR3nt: TGCGCCAGCAGGCGAAGGGGGGGGGCTCGGTTGAGGGAGCAGTACTTC; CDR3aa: CASRRRGGARLREQYF
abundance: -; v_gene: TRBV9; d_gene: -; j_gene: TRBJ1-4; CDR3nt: TGTGCCAGCAGCGTGGGGGGTTTAAATGAAAAACTGTTTTTT; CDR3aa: CASSVGGLNEKLFF
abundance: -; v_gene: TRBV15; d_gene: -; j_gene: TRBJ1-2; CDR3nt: TGTGCCACCAGCAGAGAAGCGGGGCATTCCTATGGCTACACCTTC; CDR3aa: CATSREAGHSYGYTF
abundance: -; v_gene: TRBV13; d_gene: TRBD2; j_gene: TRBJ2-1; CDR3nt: TGTGCCAGCAGCCACACCCAGGCTAGCGGGATCAATGAGCAGTTCTTC; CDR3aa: CASSHTQASGINEQFF
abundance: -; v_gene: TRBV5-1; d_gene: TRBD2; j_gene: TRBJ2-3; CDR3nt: TGCGCCAGCAGCCCGCGCCCTAGCGGGAGCAGCACAGATACGCAGTATTTT; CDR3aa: CASSPRPSGSSTDTQYF
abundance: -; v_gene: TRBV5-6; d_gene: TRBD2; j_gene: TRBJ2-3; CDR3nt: TGTGCCAGCAGCTGGGGGGGGGACTCAAGCGATACGCAGTATTTT; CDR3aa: CASSWGGDSSDTQYF
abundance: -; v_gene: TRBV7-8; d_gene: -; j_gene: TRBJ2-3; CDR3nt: TGTGCCAGCAGCCCGTACGCCGGGACTAGCACAGATACGCAGTATTTT; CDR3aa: CASSPYAGTSTDTQYF
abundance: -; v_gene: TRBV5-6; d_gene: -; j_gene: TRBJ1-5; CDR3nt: TGTGCCAGCAACACAGGCGGAAGCAATCAGCCCCAGCATTTT; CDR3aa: CASNTGGSNQPQHF
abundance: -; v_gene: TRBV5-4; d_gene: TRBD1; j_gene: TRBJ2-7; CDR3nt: TGTGCCAGCAGCCTGGACAGGGGCGAGCAGTACTTC; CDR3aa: CASSLDRGEQYF
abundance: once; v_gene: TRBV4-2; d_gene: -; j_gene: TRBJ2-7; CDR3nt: TGTGCCAGCAGCCAAGCGGCGCTAGCGAGGAGCTCCTACGAGCAGTACTTC; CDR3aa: CASSQAALARSSYEQYF
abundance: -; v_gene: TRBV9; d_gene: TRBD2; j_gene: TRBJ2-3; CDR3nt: TGTGCCAGCAGCGGGACTAGCGGGGGTCCGTTAAACACAGATACGCAGTATTTT; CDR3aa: CASSGTSGGPLNTDTQYF
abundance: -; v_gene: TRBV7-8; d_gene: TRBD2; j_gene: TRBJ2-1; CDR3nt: TGTGCCAGCAGGCTAGCGGGATCGGGTGATGAGCAGTTCTTC; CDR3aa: CASRLAGSGDEQFF
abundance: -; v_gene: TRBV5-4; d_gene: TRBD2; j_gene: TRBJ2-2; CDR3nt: TGTGCCAGCAGCCTTGGGGGGGCGAACACCGGGGAGCTGTTTTTT; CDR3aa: CASSLGGANTGELFF
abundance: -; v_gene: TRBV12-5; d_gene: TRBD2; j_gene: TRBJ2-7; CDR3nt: TGTGCTAGTGGTTTGACGATGGGTGCGGGGGTGACCCAAAACTTC; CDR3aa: CASGLTMGAGVTQNF